The present TCR beta chain was sequenced within a study of memory CD4+ T cells and cytomegalovirus serostatus (dated by TCRdb to about 2019). Regarding the complete study: The cohort comprised about 35 healthy Belgian adults, 9 CMV seropositive and around 24 CMV seronegative. To replicate a published TCR-based CMV serostatus classifier, the researchers sequenced the CD4+ memory TCRbeta repertoires of a Belgian cohort whose cytomegalovirus serostatus was known. Results the study describes overall, beyond this receptor: On the Belgian cohort, the classifier built on the original framework reached a median bootstrapped AUC of roughly 0.96, with a 95% CI of 0.76-1.00. The results were interpreted as suggesting that the CMV-associated TCR signature is largely present in the CD4+ memory repertoire. Only CD4+CD45RO+ memory cells were sequenced, unlike the original study, which covered naive and memory CD4+ and CD8+ populations. For predicting CMV serostatus, the median bootstrapped AUC was approximately 0.96 using the original framework and 0.91 using a US-trained random forest. Of 164 previously reported CMV-associated TCRbeta sequences, around 70 appeared in the CD4+ memory repertoires, each in one to five individuals.

A FACSAria II was used to sort memory CD4+ T cells, defined as single viable CD3+CD4+CD8-CD45RO+ cells. CMV serostatus was assessed using a Roche Elecsys assay, by which serum IgG against CMV pp150, pp28, p38 and p52 was detected. Following thawing, total CD4+ T cells were enriched through positive selection using CD4 magnetic microbeads. The samples came from a different study that was designed specifically to examine the CD4+ T cell memory repertoire. Peripheral blood mononuclear cells were isolated and cryopreserved according to standard operating procedures, and serum was stored at -80 degrees C. The staining relied on CD3-PerCP (BW264/56), CD4-APC (RPA-T4), CD45RO-PE (UCHT1) and CD8-Pacific Orange (3B5) antibodies, and Sytox blue was used to exclude non-viable cells. Genomic DNA was extracted from sorted cells with the Quick-DNA Microprep Kit. Amplification of TCRbeta DNA was done with the immunoSEQ hsTCRbeta kit, following the protocol from the manufacturer. TCRbeta libraries were sequenced on an Illumina MiSeq instrument. As for the authors' bioinformatics: After out-of-frame sequences were removed, 2,204,828 distinct TCRbeta sequences remained, averaging approximately 72,000 per individual. Each individual was scored using the number of approximately 160 previously reported CMV-associated TCRbeta sequences that the individual carried and the total number of productive distinct TCRbeta sequences. A beta-binomial model was reimplemented in Python, and random forests from scikit-learn, run with default parameters, were trained on data from the US cohort. Classifier performance on the Belgian cohort was summarized as median AUC with percentile confidence intervals calculated over 10,000 bootstrap iterations. The source is immuneACCESS, and TCRdb retained only in-frame sequences with V and J called. Part of the clones is not carried over; for the studies checked, unresolved V genes explain less than half of this, and the remainder is unexplained. V, J and clone size were drawn from that table, and D and trimming were deduced from the DNA. Within this sample are 55,000 to 75,000 clones, with more than 75% of them counted one time only. The ten most abundant clones make up approximately 0.92% of the sample.

As encoded in the germline V gene, CDR1 is SGDLS while CDR2 is YYNGEE. Counted from cysteine to phenylalanine, this CDR3 has 21 amino acids. Here the CDR3 DNA is all that survives: 63 bases in frame from base 1. Germline trimming amounts to 0 bases on V and 2 bases on J, with 18 as the count of junction bases outside the gene matches. As for this clone: What antigen it recognizes has not been identified. The record has no base qualities; no much larger clone is one base away.

The rearranged chain carries TRBV9 and TRBJ2-5, with TRBD2 matching 11 junction bases. Sequencing used memory CD4+ T cells from blood. The TCR comes from an adult in good health and CMV-seronegative. The CDR3 sequence is CASSVASAPSGRPQGQETQYF. In nucleotide form, the sequence is TGTGCCAGCAGCGTAGCCTCGGCACCTAGCGGGAGGCCACAAGGGCAAGAGACCCAGTACTTC.